Listed below are T cell receptor beta chains from one sample, sequenced in a study of regulatory T cells in long-lasting Graves disease. A single record per CDR3 protein comes from TCRdb applying MiXCR to the multiplex PCR reads. The sample includes under 300,000 distinct CDR3 sequences, around 20% of them seen just once. The material sequenced was peripheral blood mononuclear cells (PBMCs), taken at new diagnosis, from a patient treated with antithyroid drugs. The source is a female donor with Graves disease. Each CDR3 is given with its conserved first and last residue. The D gene is left open where the match is weak. Part of the rows lack a size; the others show once, few, many or a class for expanded clones.

V gene,D gene,clone size,J gene,CDR3 DNA,CDR3 protein
TRBV25-1,-,few,TRBJ1-3,TGTGCCAGCAGTGAATTGGGGAGAGGTGGAAACACCATATATTTT,CASSELGRGGNTIYF
TRBV7-2,-,many,TRBJ1-2,TGTGCCAGCAGCTTAGGTTTTACTAGCGGCTACACCTTC,CASSLGFTSGYTF
TRBV5-6,-,many,TRBJ2-5,TGTGCCAGCAGCTTATCATCGGGGCTTCAAGAGACCCAGTACTTC,CASSLSSGLQETQYF
TRBV6-2/TRBV6-3,-,many,TRBJ2-3,TGTGCCAGCACTCAACTCGTCGGGACCACAGATACGCAGTATTTT,CASTQLVGTTDTQYF
TRBV3-1,TRBD2,many,TRBJ2-7,TGTGCCAGCAGCCCCGGGACTAGCAGATCCTACGAGCAGTACTTC,CASSPGTSRSYEQYF
TRBV7-2,-,many,TRBJ2-1,TGTGCCAGCAGCTTCGTAGCCAGCTCCTACAATGAGCAGTTCTTC,CASSFVASSYNEQFF
TRBV6-1,-,many,TRBJ1-5,TGTGCCACGACGCGCGGGAGCAATCAGCCCCAGCATTTT,CATTRGSNQPQHF
TRBV20-1,TRBD2,-,TRBJ2-5,TGCAGTGCTCAACTAGCGGGAGTTGAAGAGACCCAGTACTTC,CSAQLAGVEETQYF
TRBV6-1,TRBD2,-,TRBJ2-5,TGTGCCAGCAGTCAAGGACTAGCGGGACAAGAGACCCAGCACTTC,CASSQGLAGQETQHF
TRBV6-1,TRBD1,many,TRBJ2-5,TGTGCCAGCAGTGGAGACAGGGGGCGCTTCCCGGGGGGAGAGACCCAGTACTTC,CASSGDRGRFPGGETQYF
TRBV7-9,-,many,TRBJ2-6,TGTGCCAGCAGCCCCCCATGGGGCTCTGGGGCCAACGTCCTGACTTTC,CASSPPWGSGANVLTF
TRBV7-9,TRBD1,many,TRBJ1-2,TGTGCCAGCAGCTCCGGACAGGGGTTCGGCTACACCTTC,CASSSGQGFGYTF
TRBV7-7,TRBD2,-,TRBJ2-7,TGTGCTAGCAGCTCCGGACTAGGCGGGTCCTACGAGCAGTACTTC,CASSSGLGGSYEQYF
TRBV7-9,-,-,TRBJ2-7,TGTGCCAGCAGCTTTACATCATCCTACGAGCAGTACTTC,CASSFTSSYEQYF
TRBV28,-,many,TRBJ1-6,TGTGCCAGCAGAAGACCCGGGACAACTAATAATTCACCCCTCCACTTT,CASRRPGTTNNSPLHF
TRBV20-1,TRBD1,many,TRBJ2-3,TGCAGTGCGAGAGATGCCCGGGACAGGAACACAGATACGCAGTATTTT,CSARDARDRNTDTQYF
TRBV7-3,TRBD1,-,TRBJ1-2,TGTGCCAGCAGCCCCCGGGACAGGGGCCGCCATGGCTACACCTTC,CASSPRDRGRHGYTF
TRBV13,-,many,TRBJ1-5,TGTGCCAGCAGCTACCGGGCCCCAAAACAGCCCCAGCATTTT,CASSYRAPKQPQHF
TRBV13,-,once,TRBJ2-5,TGTGCCAGCAGCCGAGCGGCCCAAGAGACCCGGTACTTC,CASSRAAQETRYF
TRBV5-1,TRBD2,many,TRBJ2-1,TGCGCCAGCAGGCCCGGGGGGGATTACAATGAGCAGTTCTTC,CASRPGGDYNEQFF
TRBV5-1,TRBD1,many,TRBJ1-2,TGCGCCAGCAGCTTGGCGACAGGGGATGGCTACACCTTC,CASSLATGDGYTF
TRBV28,-,-,TRBJ1-1,TGTGCCAGCAGTTTTTCGGGGGGGCGGCGGGACACTGAAGCTTTCTTT,CASSFSGGRRDTEAFF
TRBV2,-,many,TRBJ2-1,TGTGCCAGCAGTGAATGGCTCTCCTACAATGAGCAGTTCTTC,CASSEWLSYNEQFF
TRBV5-4,TRBD1,-,TRBJ2-3,TGTGCCAGCAACCAACAGGGGGCGTTCCCAGATACGCAGTATTTT,CASNQQGAFPDTQYF
TRBV7-9,TRBD2,many,TRBJ2-3,TGTGCCAGCAGCCCAAGGGAGGGACGCACAGATACGCAGTATTTT,CASSPREGRTDTQYF
TRBV19,-,many,TRBJ1-5,TGTGCCAGTAGTTCCCGGCCGAATAGCAATCAGCCCCAGCATTTT,CASSSRPNSNQPQHF
TRBV18,-,once,TRBJ2-6,TGTGCCAGCTCACCACTAATGGGACATCCCTTCTCTGGGGCCAACGTCCTGACTTTC,CASSPLMGHPFSGANVLTF
TRBV2,-,many,TRBJ2-5,TGTGCCAGCAATCAACCTTGGACAGCTCAAGAGACCCAGTACTTC,CASNQPWTAQETQYF
TRBV7-6,-,many,TRBJ2-1,TGTGCCAGCAGCTTAGGAATAGCCCCTCCAAGTGAGCAGTTCTTC,CASSLGIAPPSEQFF
TRBV12-3/TRBV12-4,-,many,TRBJ2-5,TGTGCCACCCGGCGGGCGAAGGGTGAGACCCAGTACTTC,CATRRAKGETQYF
TRBV7-9,-,-,TRBJ1-3,TGTGTCAGCAGCTTAATCGCCCCTCCGGGAAACACCATATATTTT,CVSSLIAPPGNTIYF
TRBV28,TRBD1,many,TRBJ1-1,TGTGCCAGCAGTTTGACAGGGAACCCGCGAATGATTGAAGCTTTCTTT,CASSLTGNPRMIEAFF
TRBV6-1,-,many,TRBJ1-1,TGTGCCAGCAGTCCCAGGGTAAAGAGCACTGAAGCTTTCTTT,CASSPRVKSTEAFF
TRBV20-1,TRBD1,many,TRBJ1-1,TGCAGTGCAACGGACAGGTTGGGCACTGAAGCTTTCTTT,CSATDRLGTEAFF
TRBV20-1,-,many,TRBJ1-1,TGCAGTGCTAGAGGTCACAGGAACACTGAAGCTTTCTTT,CSARGHRNTEAFF
TRBV5-5,-,many,TRBJ2-7,TGTGCCAGCAGTCCAGGGGAGGGAAGCTCCTACGAGCAGTACTTC,CASSPGEGSSYEQYF
TRBV30,TRBD1,-,TRBJ2-2,TGTGCCTGGACCGAACAGGGGACCGGGGAGCTGTTTTTT,CAWTEQGTGELFF
TRBV20-1,TRBD2,-,TRBJ2-1,TGCAGTGCTAGAAGCGGGACGGGCTCCTACAATGAGCAGTTCTTC,CSARSGTGSYNEQFF
TRBV5-1,TRBD1,-,TRBJ1-4,TGCGCCAGCAGCCTCCGGGACAGTAATGAAAAACTGTTTTTT,CASSLRDSNEKLFF
TRBV5-4,-,-,TRBJ2-2,TGTGCCAGCAGCTTAGGTCGGTCGAACACCGGGGAGCTGTTTTTT,CASSLGRSNTGELFF
TRBV12-3/TRBV12-4,TRBD1,many,TRBJ2-5,TGTGCCAGCATGCATGGACAGGGATACTCAGAGACCCAGTACTTC,CASMHGQGYSETQYF
TRBV7-2,TRBD1,many,TRBJ1-2,TGTGCCAGCAGTTCGGGACAGGGGTATGGCTACACCTTC,CASSSGQGYGYTF
TRBV5-1,-,many,TRBJ2-6,TGCGCCAGCAGCCCCGAGTCCAGGGTCTCTGGGGCCAACGTCCTGACTTTC,CASSPESRVSGANVLTF
TRBV27,-,few,TRBJ2-1,TGTGCCAGCAGTTTCAGCGGAAACTCCTACAATGAGCAGTTCTTC,CASSFSGNSYNEQFF
TRBV5-5,-,-,TRBJ2-7,TGTGCCAGCAGCCTCGGGACTCAATCCTACGAGCAGTACTTC,CASSLGTQSYEQYF